These 5 T cell receptor beta chains were all obtained from the same sample, sequenced in a study of cytomegalovirus exposure and HLA in healthy donors (dated by TCRdb to about 2017). The library relied on the immunoSEQ multiplex PCR assay. The immuneACCESS repertoire file appears here via TCRdb, limited to in-frame rearrangements. These files lack a portion of the clones; in checked studies, under half of the deficit traces to unresolved V genes, and the cause of the others is not known. For this sample there are over 250,000 clones; 80% to 90% appear just once. Over 0.95% of the sample is in the top ten clones. The sequenced sample was PBMCs. All receptors come from a woman aged 18-29 years in good health and CMV-seronegative.

The CDR3 sequence: CASSPRGSADTQYF. In nucleotides, the CDR3 is TGTGCCAGCAGTCCGCGGGGGAGCGCAGATACGCAGTATTTT. The chain joins TRBV28 to TRBJ2-3, with 7 nucleotides matching TRBD2. This CDR3 is built from 14 residues. The V gene's germline CDR1 is MDHEN and CDR2 SYDVKM. V shed 5 bases and J 4 bases; nucleotides not matched to a gene: 6.

This clone was counted only a few times. The V call is TRBV19, the J call TRBJ2-1, with 11 bases that match TRBD2. Germline assignment: CDR1 LNHDA and CDR2 SQIVND (reference sequence). J lost 4 bases, V lost 3 bases, and 8 bases had no gene match. This CDR3 has 17 amino acids. The chain's CDR3 is CASSIFRTSGLYNEQFF. The CDR3 coding sequence is TGTGCCAGTAGTATCTTTAGGACTAGCGGGCTATACAATGAGCAGTTCTTC.

This chain joins TRBV11-2 and TRBJ2-7; perhaps TRBD2 as D (7 bases). Germline V gene data show CDR1 as SGHAT and CDR2 as FQNNGV. The CDR3 is 14 amino acids. V dropped 7 bases and J dropped 5 bases, with 18 bases sitting between them. CDR3 coding DNA: TGTGCCAGCATCCCCATGGGGGGGGCCGACGAGCAGTACTTC. The encoded protein is CASIPMGGADEQYF.

The chain joins TRBV30 to TRBJ2-3, with D unresolved. V was shortened by 2 bases and J by 2 bases, with 17 bases between the two germline ends. This CDR3 region has 16 residues. Germline CDR1 is GTSNPN and CDR2 is SVGIG (reference sequence). Written as DNA, the CDR3 is TGTGCCTGGAGTACAACCAGACTGCGACCCACAGATACGCAGTATTTT. This sequence encodes CAWSTTRLRPTDTQYF.

The chain links TRBV5-4 to TRBJ2-3; 8 positions agree with TRBD1. CDR1 SGHNT and CDR2 YYREEE come from the germline V gene (reference sequence). V shed 1 base and J 0 bases; nucleotides not matched to a gene: 10. CDR3 length: 18 amino acids. In DNA, the CDR3 is TGTGCCAGCAGCTTGTGGAACAGGGGGTTAACTAGCACAGATACGCAGTATTTT. This translates into CASSLWNRGLTSTDTQYF. Together with reference TRBV5-4 and TRBJ2-3, the CDR3 gives the full variable domain: ETGVTQSPTHLIKTRGQQVTLRCSSQSGHNTVSWYQQALGQGPQFIFQYYREEENGRGNFPPRFSGLQFPNYSSELNVNALELDDSALYLCASSLWNRGLTSTDTQYFGPGTRLTVL.